Each of the 14 T cell receptor beta chains below was sequenced from the same sample in a study of CD8+CD57+ T cells in acquired aplastic anemia. Only patients with CD8+CD57+ cell expansion on flow cytometry were chosen for sequencing. Template material for TCR beta VDJ and CDR3 profiling consisted of genomic DNA. TCRdb ran MiXCR on the reads and lists one entry per CDR3 protein. This sample has 75,000 to 80,000 distinct CDR3 sequences, with just over 70% found just once. Material for sequencing was sorted CD4+, CD8+, or CD8+CD57+ T cells (not recorded which) from PBMCs. The source of these receptors is a human donor with aplastic anemia.

This clonotype was recorded only once. V gene TRBV10-3 combines with J gene TRBJ1-4; TRBD1 matches 8 bases. With 6 bases clipped from V and 7 bases from J, the junction kept 13 bases outside the gene matches. CDR3 length equals 16 residues. Looked up from germline, CDR1 is ENHRY and CDR2 is SYGVKD. CDR3 nucleotides: TGTGCCATCAGCGCCCCTCCCGGGACAGGAACTGAAAAACTGTTTTTT. It translates to CAISAPPGTGTEKLFF.

The chain combines TRBV5-5 with TRBJ2-1; the D gene could be TRBD1 or TRBD2 (5 bases each). CDR3 size: 16 residues. Trimming removed 5 bases from V and 2 bases from J, with 17 bases in between. Germline CDR1 reads SGHKS; CDR2 reads YYEKEE (reference sequence). The CDR3 sequence is CASRPEVGTTYNEQFF. CDR3 bases: TGTGCCAGCAGACCAGAAGTGGGGACCACCTACAATGAGCAGTTCTTC.

The V and J genes are TRBV19 and TRBJ1-1; no reliable D call. Germline CDR1 LNHDA, CDR2 SQIVND (reference sequence). Trimming stripped 3 bases from V and 1 base from J, with 6 bases between. This CDR3 region has 13 residues. The CDR3 DNA sequence: TGTGCCAGTAGTATTAAGGAGAACACTGAAGCTTTCTTT. This translates into CASSIKENTEAFF.

The V and J genes are TRBV4-3 and TRBJ2-7; D is perhaps TRBD1 or TRBD2 (7 bases each). With 0 bases removed from V and 4 bases from J, the gap between germline ends came to 16 bases. Germline V gene lookup returns CDR1 LGHNA and CDR2 YSLEER. The CDR3 covers 16 residues. CDR3 in amino acids: CASSQDLTGRDYEQYF. CDR3 bases: TGCGCCAGCAGCCAAGATTTGACAGGGAGGGATTACGAGCAGTACTTC.

This clonotype was observed at least ten times. The chain joins TRBV2 to TRBJ1-4, with TRBD1 as a possible D gene (5 bases). This CDR3 is 13 amino acids long. The germline V gene encodes CDR1 SNHLY and CDR2 FYNNEI. Trimming cost V 8 bases and J 6 bases, with 13 bases left between them. CDR3 loop: CASYPGGDEKLFF. CDR3 nucleotides: TGTGCCAGCTACCCGGGAGGGGATGAAAAACTGTTTTTT.

This chain links TRBV10-2 with TRBJ2-2; D unresolved. Germline values: CDR1 WSHSY, CDR2 SAAADI. The length of the CDR3 is 14 residues. Trimming left V 2 bases short and J 7 bases short, with 11 bases between. CDR3 sequence reads: CASSEAIRNGELFF. Written as DNA, the CDR3 is TGCGCCAGCAGTGAGGCCATTAGGAACGGGGAGCTGTTTTTT.

The rearrangement links TRBV10-3 to TRBJ2-1; D is ambiguous. This CDR3 comprises 13 residues. V lost 4 bases, J lost 6 bases, and 10 bases lay in between. Germline lookup yields CDR1 ENHRY and CDR2 SYGVKD. The CDR3 nucleotides read TGTGCCATCAGTGTCGAGCTCTCCAATGAGCAGTTCTTC. Translation: CAISVELSNEQFF.

The table lists this clonotype with a few counts. This chain joins TRBV20-1 and TRBJ2-7; 11 bases line up with TRBD2. The CDR3 covers 15 residues. In germline, CDR1 is DFQATT, CDR2 SNEGSKA (reference sequence). V was pared by 6 bases and J by 6 bases, with 13 bases of the junction left unmatched. CDR3 region: CSAPRALAGEGEQYF. The CDR3 region has the DNA TGCAGTGCCCCAAGGGCACTAGCGGGGGAGGGCGAGCAGTACTTC.

The V gene is TRBV5-4, the J gene TRBJ2-7; D perhaps matches TRBD1 (6 bases). The length of the CDR3 is 13 residues. The V gene lost 0 bases and the J gene lost 10 bases, with 14 bases spanning the gap. Germline CDR1 SGHNT, CDR2 YYREEE (reference sequence). The CDR3 loop reads CASSLEVSDRQYF. CDR3 DNA: TGTGCCAGCAGCTTGGAGGTGTCGGACAGACAGTACTTC.

This clonotype was observed a single time. The chain recombines TRBV6-1 with TRBJ1-2; a weak D match, TRBD1 (6 bases). Germline V gives CDR1 MNHNS, CDR2 SASEGT. V lost 1 base and J lost 6, with 15 bases in between. CDR3 size: 15 residues. The CDR3 sequence: CASSEEAAGADGYTF. The DNA for the CDR3 is TGTGCCAGCAGTGAAGAGGCAGCAGGGGCGGATGGCTACACCTTC.

This rearrangement joins TRBV24-1 to TRBJ1-2, with D tentatively TRBD1 (6 bases). V was clipped by 3 bases and J by 8 bases, with 12 bases between them. CDR3 length: 13 residues. In germline, CDR1 is KGHDR, CDR2 SFDVKD. In DNA form, the CDR3 reads TGTGCCACCAGTGATCCGCAGGGGAAGGGCTACACCTTC. Amino acids: CATSDPQGKGYTF.

This clonotype appeared once. V gene TRBV2 combines with J gene TRBJ1-1; no clear D gene. With 4 bases removed from V and 4 bases from J, the gap between germline ends came to 10 bases. Per the germline V gene, CDR1 is SNHLY and CDR2 is FYNNEI. This CDR3 has 13 residues. CDR3 coding DNA: TGTGCCAGCAGTGGTCCTCGGGGCACTGAAGCTTTCTTT. Its protein product is CASSGPRGTEAFF.

The chain combines TRBV7-2 with TRBJ2-3, with D unclear. The CDR3 loop spans 12 amino acids. Trimming pared 5 bases from V and 6 bases from J, leaving 9 bases between. Germline-derived CDR1 and CDR2 are SGHTA and FQGNSA. CDR3 sequence (DNA): TGTGCCAGCAGCCGTTTTGGGGATACGCAGTATTTT. This codes for CASSRFGDTQYF.

The chain combines TRBV19 with TRBJ1-1; D gene uncertain. The V gene lost 6 bases and the J gene lost 12 bases, with 11 bases spanning the gap. Germline CDR1 is LNHDA and CDR2 is SQIVND (reference sequence). The CDR3 is 10 amino acids. The DNA for the CDR3 is TGTGCCAGTAGCCATGCATTTACTTTCTTT. Its protein is CASSHAFTFF.